A single sample is the source of the 15 T cell receptor beta chains below, sequenced in a study of T cells in localized non-small cell lung cancer. Profiled with immunoSEQ multiplex PCR; TCRdb holds only in-frame clones, not every one. The top ten hold under 5% of the sample, which has 10,000 to 13,000 clones, 48% seen once. The material was lymph node tissue, obtained before any cancer treatment. Every receptor here comes from a woman aged 40 to 75 with stage II squamous cell lung carcinoma.

This clone came up a few times. J is TRBJ2-7 and V is TRBV9, with TRBD1 as a possible D gene (6 bases). The CDR3 totals 14 residues. Germline V CDR1 and CDR2: SGDLS, YYNGEE. Trimming shortened V by 5 bases and J by 2 bases, and 14 bases separated the two germline ends. The CDR3 here is CASSEQGGAYEQYF. Here the CDR3 DNA reads TGTGCCAGCAGTGAACAGGGTGGCGCCTACGAGCAGTACTTC.

In this sample, this clone turned up a few times. The gene calls are TRBV19 and TRBJ2-5; the D is unclear. V was cut by 5 bases and J by 4 bases, with 14 bases left in between. Looked up from germline, CDR1 is LNHDA and CDR2 is SQIVND (reference sequence). The CDR3 sequence is 14 residues long. The DNA for the CDR3 is TGTGCCAGTAGTGTCCCAACCCTCTCAGAGACCCAGTACTTC. Protein sequence: CASSVPTLSETQYF.

This clone is classed as medium-sized. J is TRBJ2-1 and V is TRBV6-8; no firm D call. The CDR3 is 12 amino acids. Germline V gene data show CDR1 as MNHGY and CDR2 as SAAAGT. V lost 2 bases and J 6 bases, leaving 5 bases between the germline ends. The CDR3 bases are TGTGCCAGCAGTTACGGCAGCAATGAGCAGTTCTTC. Its translation is CASSYGSNEQFF.

This clone has more than one count but fewer than ten. The rearrangement links TRBV6-4 to TRBJ2-5; tentatively, D is TRBD1 (6 bases). Trimming took off 3 bases at V and 9 bases at J, with 14 bases between the two ends. The CDR3 sequence is 13 residues long. Germline V gene data show CDR1 as MRHNA and CDR2 as SNTAGT. The CDR3 loop reads CASSEWSGEPQYF. The CDR3 DNA sequence: TGTGCCAGCAGTGAGTGGTCAGGGGAGCCCCAGTACTTC.

The rearrangement uses TRBV9 and TRBJ1-1; possibly TRBD1 for D (5 bases). This CDR3 comprises 15 residues. Per germline, CDR1 SGDLS and CDR2 YYNGEE. V was trimmed by 7 bases and J by 2 bases, leaving 18 bases between them. Here the CDR3 reads CASGGVQILNTEAFF. CDR3 bases: TGTGCCAGCGGAGGGGTCCAAATTCTAAACACTGAAGCTTTCTTT.

This chain joins TRBV15 and TRBJ1-4; 7 bases agree with TRBD1. This CDR3 region has 15 residues. Germline-derived CDR1 and CDR2 are LNHNV and YYDKDF (reference sequence). V lost 4 bases to trimming and J lost 5 bases; unmatched junction nucleotides: 7. The CDR3 here is CATSTRTGVNEKLFF. The CDR3 coding sequence is TGTGCCACCAGCACTCGGACAGGAGTAAATGAAAAACTGTTTTTT.

This clone has a handful of counts. V usage is TRBV11-3 and J usage is TRBJ1-6, with unresolved D. CDR3 size: 16 residues. Germline-derived CDR1 and CDR2 are SGHNT and YENEEA. V dropped 3 bases and J dropped 7 bases, with 16 bases sitting between them. The CDR3 region has the DNA TGTGCCAGCAGCTTGTGGCGCAACAAGTTCAATTCACCCCTCCACTTT. Translation: CASSLWRNKFNSPLHF.

This clone was seen a handful of times. The genes are TRBV6-8 and TRBJ2-3; 9 bases fit TRBD2. V was clipped by 2 bases and J by 3 bases; unmatched bases: 6. The CDR3 is 16 residues long. Germline loops: CDR1 MNHGY, CDR2 SAAAGT. The CDR3 spells CASSYSLAGPTDTQYF. The CDR3 DNA is TGTGCCAGCAGTTACAGCCTAGCGGGGCCTACAGATACGCAGTATTTT.

The rearrangement uses TRBV6-8 and TRBJ1-2; 8 nucleotides align to TRBD1. The CDR3 loop spans 14 amino acids. Trimming cost V 6 bases and J 4 bases; bases outside gene matches: 7. CDR1 and CDR2 (germline): MNHGY, SAAAGT. The DNA for the CDR3 is TGTGCCAGCAGCGGTCGGGGACAGGCCTATGGCTACACCTTC. Translating gives CASSGRGQAYGYTF.

The chain employs TRBV5-1 and TRBJ2-5; the match to TRBD2 covers 10 bases. Germline CDR1 and CDR2: SGHRS and YFSETQ. The J segment lost 4 bases and the V segment lost 0 bases, leaving 9 bases of the junction unmatched. The CDR3 has 17 residues. CDR3 coding DNA: TGCGCCAGCAGCTTGGAGCCTAGCGGGGGATTGGGAGAGACCCAGTACTTC. This gives the protein CASSLEPSGGLGETQYF.

This clone turned up a few times. The chain recombines TRBV6-8 with TRBJ1-2; D unclear. Germline CDR1 MNHGY, CDR2 SAAAGT. The V gene lost 5 bases and the J gene lost 7 bases, with 20 bases spanning the gap. The CDR3 extends over 15 amino acids. CDR3 amino acids: CASSAPSAPLAGYTF. CDR3 in DNA: TGTGCCAGCAGTGCCCCCTCGGCCCCATTGGCTGGCTACACCTTC.

This clone was seen a few times. The same CDR3 is also encoded by other DNA sequences in this sample. V usage is TRBV5-1 and J usage is TRBJ1-1; TRBD1 agrees at 8 bases. This CDR3 contains 14 residues. The germline CDR1 and CDR2 sequences are SGHRS and YFSETQ. V shed 0 bases, J shed 5 bases, and the junction held 3 bases outside the gene matches. CDR3 sequence reads: CASSLGQGRTEAFF. As DNA, the CDR3 is TGCGCCAGCAGCTTGGGACAGGGGCGGACTGAAGCTTTCTTT.

This chain uses TRBV10-2 with TRBJ1-5; 8 nucleotides agree with TRBD1. The J segment lost 3 bases and the V segment lost 6 bases, leaving 1 base of the junction unmatched. The CDR3 is 13 residues long. Germline CDR1 WSHSY, CDR2 SAAADI. The CDR3 bases are TGCGCCAGCAGGGACAGGGACAATCAGCCCCAGCATTTT. It translates to CASRDRDNQPQHF.

The chain couples TRBV15 to TRBJ1-2; possible D gene TRBD1, 6 bases. The V and J ends lost 8 bases and 0 bases respectively, with 13 bases between them. Germline V gives CDR1 LNHNV, CDR2 YYDKDF (reference sequence). This CDR3 is built from 14 residues. The CDR3 protein is CATVKGGANYGYTF. The CDR3, as DNA: TGTGCCACCGTCAAGGGGGGTGCTAACTATGGCTACACCTTC.

Points on this clone: One end of the junction fails to match germline, which may point to a read error. V gene TRBV9 combines with J gene TRBJ1-4; D is possibly TRBD1 (6 bases). Germline V gene data show CDR1 as SGDLS and CDR2 as YYNGEE. The CDR3 is made up of 15 amino acids. CDR3 residues: CASSVEDRLNEKLFF. The DNA of the CDR3 is TGTGCCAGCAGCGTAGAGGACAGATTAAATGAAAAATTGTTTTTT.